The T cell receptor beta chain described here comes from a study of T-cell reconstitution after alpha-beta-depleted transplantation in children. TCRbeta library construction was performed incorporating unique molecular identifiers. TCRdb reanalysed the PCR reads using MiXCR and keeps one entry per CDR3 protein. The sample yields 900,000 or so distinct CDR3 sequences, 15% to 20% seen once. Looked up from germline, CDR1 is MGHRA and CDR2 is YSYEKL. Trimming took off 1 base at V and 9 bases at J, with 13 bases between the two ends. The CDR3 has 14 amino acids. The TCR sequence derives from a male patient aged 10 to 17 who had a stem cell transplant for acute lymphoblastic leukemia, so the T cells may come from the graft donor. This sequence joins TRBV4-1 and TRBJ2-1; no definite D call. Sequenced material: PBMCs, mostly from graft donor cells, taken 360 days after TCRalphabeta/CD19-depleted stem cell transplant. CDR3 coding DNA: TGCGCCAGCAGCCAAGCTACGGTAATTGGTGAGCAGTTCTTC. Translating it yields CASSQATVIGEQFF.